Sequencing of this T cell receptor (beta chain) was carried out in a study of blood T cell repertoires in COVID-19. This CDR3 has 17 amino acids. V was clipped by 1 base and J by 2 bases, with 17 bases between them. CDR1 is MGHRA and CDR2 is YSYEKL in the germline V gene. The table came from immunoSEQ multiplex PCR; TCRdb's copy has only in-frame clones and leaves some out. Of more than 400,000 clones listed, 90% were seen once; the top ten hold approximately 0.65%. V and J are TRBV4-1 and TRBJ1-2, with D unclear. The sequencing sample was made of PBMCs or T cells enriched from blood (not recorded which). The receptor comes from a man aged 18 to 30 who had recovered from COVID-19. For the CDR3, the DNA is TGCGCCAGCAGCCAAGTCCATTTAGGGAGAACCAACTATGGCTACACCTTC. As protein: CASSQVHLGRTNYGYTF.